This T cell receptor (beta chain) stems from a study of blood T cell repertoires in COVID-19. Background on the study: From T cells, B-cell-depleted T cells, or PBMCs came the material, which was cDNA or gDNA.

The germline V gene has CDR1 SGDLS and CDR2 YYNGEE. This CDR3 region has 15 residues. Trimming removed 1 base from V and 3 bases from J; junction bases left unmatched: 5. The protocol was immunoSEQ multiplex PCR, while the TCRdb copy is restricted to in-frame clones and leaves out a portion. The profile shows 70,000 to 75,000 clones, just under 85% of them singletons. V gene TRBV9 combines with J gene TRBJ2-3, with 7 bases aligning to TRBD2. The receptor was derived from an older man with acute or convalescent COVID-19. What was sequenced was peripheral blood. CDR3 in DNA: TGTGCCAGCAGCGTATTCCCTAGCGGTACAGATACGCAGTATTTT. Translated: CASSVFPSGTDTQYF.